The clone carrying this TCR beta chain was observed at least ten times. This specimen belongs to a study of early T cells in non-severe SARS-CoV-2 infection. The CDR3 loop spans 15 amino acids. Trimming pared 0 bases from V and 0 bases from J, leaving 8 bases between. Per germline, CDR1 KGHSH and CDR2 LQKENI. One entry per CDR3 protein, called by TCRdb with MiXCR from the 5' RACE reads. Seen here are under 80,000 distinct CDR3 sequences, roughly 13% observed once, and the top ten hold about 4.4%. The source material was whole blood. This clonotype was obtained from an adult who was a healthcare worker with PCR-confirmed SARS-CoV-2 infection or an uninfected control (not recorded which). The chain joins TRBV18 to TRBJ1-1; weak D call: TRBD1 (5 bases). This chain's CDR3 is CASSPPGRLNTEAFF. The CDR3 bases are TGTGCCAGCTCACCACCGGGACGGTTGAACACTGAAGCTTTCTTT.